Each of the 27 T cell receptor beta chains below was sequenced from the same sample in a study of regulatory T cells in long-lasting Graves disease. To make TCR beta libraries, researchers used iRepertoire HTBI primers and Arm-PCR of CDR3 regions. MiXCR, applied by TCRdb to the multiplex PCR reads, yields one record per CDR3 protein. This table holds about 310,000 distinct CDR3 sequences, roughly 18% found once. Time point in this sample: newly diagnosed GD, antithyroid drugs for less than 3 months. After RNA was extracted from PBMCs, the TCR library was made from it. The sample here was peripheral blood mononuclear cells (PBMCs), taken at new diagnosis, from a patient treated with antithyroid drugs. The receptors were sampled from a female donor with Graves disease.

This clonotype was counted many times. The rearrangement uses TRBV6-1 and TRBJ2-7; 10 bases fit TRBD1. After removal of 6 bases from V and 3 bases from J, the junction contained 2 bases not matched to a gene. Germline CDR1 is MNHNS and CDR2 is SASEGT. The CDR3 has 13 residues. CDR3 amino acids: CASRDRGNYEQYF. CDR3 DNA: TGTGCCAGCAGGGACAGGGGGAACTACGAGCAGTACTTC.

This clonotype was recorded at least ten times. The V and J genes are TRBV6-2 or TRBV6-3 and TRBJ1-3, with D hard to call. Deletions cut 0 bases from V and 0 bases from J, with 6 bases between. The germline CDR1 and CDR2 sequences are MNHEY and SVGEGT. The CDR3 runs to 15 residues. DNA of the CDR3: TGTGCCAGCAGTTACTCTGCCGGCTCTGGAAACACCATATATTTT. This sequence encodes CASSYSAGSGNTIYF.

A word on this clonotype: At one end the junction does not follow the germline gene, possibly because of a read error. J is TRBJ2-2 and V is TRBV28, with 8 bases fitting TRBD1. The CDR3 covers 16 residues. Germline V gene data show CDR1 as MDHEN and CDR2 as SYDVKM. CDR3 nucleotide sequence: TGTGCCAGCGGAGGGGCGACAGGGGATGGCACCGTGGAGCTGTTTTTT. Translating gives CASGGATGDGTVELFF.

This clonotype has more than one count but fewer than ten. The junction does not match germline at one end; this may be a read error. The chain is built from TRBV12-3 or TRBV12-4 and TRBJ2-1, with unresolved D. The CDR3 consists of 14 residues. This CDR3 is CASSFAAIYNEQLF. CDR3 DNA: TGTGCCAGCAGTTTTGCGGCGATTTACAATGAGCAGCTCTTC.

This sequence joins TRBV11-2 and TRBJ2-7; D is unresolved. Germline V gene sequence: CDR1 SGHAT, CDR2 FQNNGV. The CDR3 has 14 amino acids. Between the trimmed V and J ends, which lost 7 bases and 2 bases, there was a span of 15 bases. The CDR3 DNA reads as TGTGCCAGCATTTCCGGCCACGGTCCCTACGAGCAGTACTTC. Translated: CASISGHGPYEQYF.

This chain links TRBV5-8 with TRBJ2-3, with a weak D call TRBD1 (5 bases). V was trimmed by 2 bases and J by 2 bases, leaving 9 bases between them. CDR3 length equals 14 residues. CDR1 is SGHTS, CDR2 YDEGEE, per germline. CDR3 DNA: TGTGCCAGCAGCTTTCCGGACAACACAGATACGCAGTATTTT. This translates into CASSFPDNTDTQYF.

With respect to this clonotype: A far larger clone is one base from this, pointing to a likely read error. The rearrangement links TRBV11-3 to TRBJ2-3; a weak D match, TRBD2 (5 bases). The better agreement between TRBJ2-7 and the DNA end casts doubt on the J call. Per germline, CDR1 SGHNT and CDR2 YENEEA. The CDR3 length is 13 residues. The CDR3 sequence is CASSSGGVSGQYF. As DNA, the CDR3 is TGTGCCAGCAGCTCAGGAGGTGTTTCGGGGCAGTACTTC.

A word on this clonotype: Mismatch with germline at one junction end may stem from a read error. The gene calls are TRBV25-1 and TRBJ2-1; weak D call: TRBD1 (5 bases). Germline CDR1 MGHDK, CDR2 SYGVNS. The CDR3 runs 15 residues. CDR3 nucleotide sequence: TGTGCCAGCAGTGAATTCGGCAGGGAATACAATGGGCAGTTCTTC. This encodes CASSEFGREYNGQFF.

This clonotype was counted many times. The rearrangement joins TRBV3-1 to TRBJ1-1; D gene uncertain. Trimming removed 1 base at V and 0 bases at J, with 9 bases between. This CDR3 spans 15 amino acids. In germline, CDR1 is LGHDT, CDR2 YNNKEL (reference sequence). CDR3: CASSQGGGMNTEAFF. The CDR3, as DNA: TGTGCCAGCAGCCAAGGGGGTGGAATGAACACTGAAGCTTTCTTT.

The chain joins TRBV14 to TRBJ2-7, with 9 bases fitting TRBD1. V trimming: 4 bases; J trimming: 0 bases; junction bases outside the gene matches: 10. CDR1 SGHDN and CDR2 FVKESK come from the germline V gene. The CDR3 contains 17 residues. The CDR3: CASSLLKGGQGSYEQYF. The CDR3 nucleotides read TGTGCCAGCAGCCTTCTCAAGGGGGGACAGGGCTCCTACGAGCAGTACTTC.

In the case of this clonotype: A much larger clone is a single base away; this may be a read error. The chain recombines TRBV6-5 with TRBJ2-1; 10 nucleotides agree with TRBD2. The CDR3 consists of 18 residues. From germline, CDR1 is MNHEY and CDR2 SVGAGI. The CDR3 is CASSSLPTRLAGNNKQFF. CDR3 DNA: TGTGCCAGCAGTTCACTCCCCACTCGACTAGCGGGTAACAATAAGCAGTTCTTC.

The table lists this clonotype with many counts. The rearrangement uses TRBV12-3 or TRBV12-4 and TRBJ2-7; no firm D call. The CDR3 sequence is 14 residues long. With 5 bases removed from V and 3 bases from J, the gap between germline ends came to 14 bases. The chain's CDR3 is CASSRELPYYEQYF. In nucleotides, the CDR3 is TGTGCCAGCAGTCGCGAATTGCCCTACTACGAGCAGTACTTC.

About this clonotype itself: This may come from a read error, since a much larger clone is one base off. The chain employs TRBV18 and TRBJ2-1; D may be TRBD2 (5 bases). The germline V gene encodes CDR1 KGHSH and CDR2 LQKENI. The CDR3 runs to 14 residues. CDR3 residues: CACSPRPSPHEQFF. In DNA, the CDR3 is TGTGCCTGCTCACCACGTCCTAGCCCCCATGAGCAGTTCTTC.

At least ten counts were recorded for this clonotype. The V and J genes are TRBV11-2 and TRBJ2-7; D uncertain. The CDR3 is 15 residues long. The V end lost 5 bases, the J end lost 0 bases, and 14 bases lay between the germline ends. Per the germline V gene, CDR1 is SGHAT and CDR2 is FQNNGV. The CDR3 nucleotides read TGTGCCAGCAGCCTTAATCCTAAGGACTCCTACGAGCAGTACTTC. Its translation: CASSLNPKDSYEQYF.

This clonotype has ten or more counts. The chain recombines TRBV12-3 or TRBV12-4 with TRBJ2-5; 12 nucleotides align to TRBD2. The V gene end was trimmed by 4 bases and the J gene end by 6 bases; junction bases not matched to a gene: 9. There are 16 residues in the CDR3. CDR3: CASSSRTSGKAKTQYF. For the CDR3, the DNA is TGTGCCAGCAGTTCAAGGACTAGCGGGAAGGCGAAGACCCAGTACTTC.

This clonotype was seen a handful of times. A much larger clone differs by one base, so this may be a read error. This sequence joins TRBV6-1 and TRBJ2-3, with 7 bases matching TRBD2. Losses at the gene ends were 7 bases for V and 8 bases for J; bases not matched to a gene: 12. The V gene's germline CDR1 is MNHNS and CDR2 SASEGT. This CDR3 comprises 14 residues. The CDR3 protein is CASKASGLAGTQYF. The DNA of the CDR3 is TGTGCCAGCAAGGCTAGCGGCCTTGCAGGTACGCAGTATTTT.

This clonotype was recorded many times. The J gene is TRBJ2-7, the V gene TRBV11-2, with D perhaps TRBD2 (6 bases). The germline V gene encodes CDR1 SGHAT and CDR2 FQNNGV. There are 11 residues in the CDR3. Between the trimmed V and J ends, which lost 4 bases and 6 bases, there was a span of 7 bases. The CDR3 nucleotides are TGTGCCAGCAGCTGGCGGGGCGAGCAGTACTTC. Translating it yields CASSWRGEQYF.

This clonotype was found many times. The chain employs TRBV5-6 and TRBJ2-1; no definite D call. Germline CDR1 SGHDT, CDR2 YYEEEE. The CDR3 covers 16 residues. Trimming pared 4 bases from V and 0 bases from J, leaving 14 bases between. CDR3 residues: CASSSSPHRSYNEQFF. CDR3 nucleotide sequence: TGTGCCAGCAGCAGCAGCCCGCACCGCTCCTACAATGAGCAGTTCTTC.

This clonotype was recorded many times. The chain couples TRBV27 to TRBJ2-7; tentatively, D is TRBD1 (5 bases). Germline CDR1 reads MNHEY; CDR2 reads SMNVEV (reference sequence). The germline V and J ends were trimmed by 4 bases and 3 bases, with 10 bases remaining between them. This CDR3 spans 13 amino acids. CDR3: CASSYRKGYEQYF. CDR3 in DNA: TGTGCCAGCAGTTACAGGAAGGGCTACGAGCAGTACTTC.

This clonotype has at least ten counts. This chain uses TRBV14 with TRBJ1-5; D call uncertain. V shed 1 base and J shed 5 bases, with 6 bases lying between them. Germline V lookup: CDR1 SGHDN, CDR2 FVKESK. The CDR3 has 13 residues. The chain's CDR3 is CASSQAGDQPQHF. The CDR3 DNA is TGTGCCAGCAGCCAAGCAGGAGATCAGCCCCAGCATTTT. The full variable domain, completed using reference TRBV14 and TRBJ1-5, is EAGVTQFPSHSVIEKGQTVTLRCDPISGHDNLYWYRRVMGKEIKFLLHFVKESKQDESGMPNNRFLAERTGGTYSTLKVQPAELEDSGVYFCASSQAGDQPQHFGDGTRLSIL.

CDR3 sequence: CASSNKVSGANVLTF. CDR3 coding DNA: TGTGCCAGCAGTAACAAAGTCTCTGGGGCCAACGTCCTGACTTTC. The chain joins TRBV6-1 to TRBJ2-6; D is ambiguous. Germline V gene data show CDR1 as MNHNS and CDR2 as SASEGT. Trimming shortened V by 5 bases and J by 0 bases, and 8 bases separated the two germline ends. The CDR3 runs 15 residues.

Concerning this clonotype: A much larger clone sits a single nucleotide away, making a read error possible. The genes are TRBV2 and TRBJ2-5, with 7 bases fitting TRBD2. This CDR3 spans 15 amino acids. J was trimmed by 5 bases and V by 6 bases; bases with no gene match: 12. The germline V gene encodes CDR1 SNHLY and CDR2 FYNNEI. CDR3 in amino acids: CASSQDRGSCETQYF. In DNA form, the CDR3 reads TGTGCCAGCAGCCAGGATCGCGGGAGCTGCGAGACCCAGTACTTC.

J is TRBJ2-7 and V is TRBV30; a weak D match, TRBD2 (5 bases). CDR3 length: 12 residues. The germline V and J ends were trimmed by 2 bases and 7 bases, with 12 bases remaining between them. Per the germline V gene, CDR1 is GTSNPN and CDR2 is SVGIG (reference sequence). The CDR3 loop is CAWSHLRGEQYF. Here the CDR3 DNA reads TGTGCCTGGAGTCACCTACGCGGGGAGCAGTACTTC.

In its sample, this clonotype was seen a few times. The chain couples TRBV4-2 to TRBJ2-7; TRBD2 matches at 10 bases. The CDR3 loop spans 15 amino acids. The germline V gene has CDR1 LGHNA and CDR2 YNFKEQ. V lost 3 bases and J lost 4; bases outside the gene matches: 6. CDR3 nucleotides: TGTGCCAGCAGCCAGAGCGGGAGGGCCTGGTACGAGCAGTACTTC. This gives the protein CASSQSGRAWYEQYF.

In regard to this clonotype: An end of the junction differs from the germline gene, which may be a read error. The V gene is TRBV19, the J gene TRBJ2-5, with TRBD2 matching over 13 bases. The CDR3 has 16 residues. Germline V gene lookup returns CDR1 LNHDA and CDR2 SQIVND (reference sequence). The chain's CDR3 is CAGSRLAGGHQETQYF. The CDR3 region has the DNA TGTGCCGGTAGTAGACTAGCGGGAGGCCACCAAGAGACCCAGTACTTC. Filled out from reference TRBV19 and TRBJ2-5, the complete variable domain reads DGGITQSPKYLFRKEGQNVTLSCEQNLNHDAMYWYRQDPGQGLRLIYYSQIVNDFQKGDIAEGYSVSREKKESFPLTVTSAQKNPTAFYLCAGSRLAGGHQETQYFGPGTRLLVL.

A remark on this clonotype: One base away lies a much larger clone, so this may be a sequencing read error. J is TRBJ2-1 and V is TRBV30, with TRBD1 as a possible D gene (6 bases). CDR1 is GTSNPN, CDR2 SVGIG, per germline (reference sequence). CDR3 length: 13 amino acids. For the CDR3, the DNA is TGTGCCTGGGATACAGGGTTTGACAATGAGCAGTTGTTC. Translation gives CAWDTGFDNEQLF.

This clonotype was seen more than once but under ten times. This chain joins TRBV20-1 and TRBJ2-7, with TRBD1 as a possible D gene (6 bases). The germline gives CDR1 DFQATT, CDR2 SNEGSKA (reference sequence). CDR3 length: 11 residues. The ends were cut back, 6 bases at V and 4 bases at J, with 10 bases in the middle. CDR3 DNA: TGCAGTGCACAGACAGGTTACGAGCAGTACTTC. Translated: CSAQTGYEQYF.